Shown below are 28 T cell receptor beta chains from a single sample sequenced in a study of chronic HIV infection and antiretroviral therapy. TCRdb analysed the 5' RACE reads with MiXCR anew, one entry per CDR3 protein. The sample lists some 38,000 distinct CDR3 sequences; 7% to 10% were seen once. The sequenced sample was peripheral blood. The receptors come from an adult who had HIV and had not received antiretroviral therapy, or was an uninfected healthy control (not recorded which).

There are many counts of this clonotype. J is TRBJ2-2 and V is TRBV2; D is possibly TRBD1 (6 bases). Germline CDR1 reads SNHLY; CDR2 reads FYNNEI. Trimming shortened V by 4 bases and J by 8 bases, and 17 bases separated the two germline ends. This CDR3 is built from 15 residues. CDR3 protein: CASSGQGPPGGELFF. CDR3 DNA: TGTGCCAGCAGTGGGCAGGGGCCCCCTGGAGGGGAGCTGTTTTTT. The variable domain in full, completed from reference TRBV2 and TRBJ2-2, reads EPEVTQTPSHQVTQMGQEVILRCVPISNHLYFYWYRQILGQKVEFLVSFYNNEISEKSEIFDDQFSVERPDGSNFTLKIRSTKLEDSAMYFCASSGQGPPGGELFFGEGSRLTVL.

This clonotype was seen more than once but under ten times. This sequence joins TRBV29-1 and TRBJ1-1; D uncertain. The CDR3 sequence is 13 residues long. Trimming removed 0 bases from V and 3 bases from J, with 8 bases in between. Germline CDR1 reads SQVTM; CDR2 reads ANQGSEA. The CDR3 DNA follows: TGCAGCGTTGAAGATCTACAGCACACTGAAGCTTTCTTT. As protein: CSVEDLQHTEAFF. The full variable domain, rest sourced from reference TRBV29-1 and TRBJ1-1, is SAVISQKPSRDICQRGTSLTIQCQVDSQVTMMFWYRQQPGQSLTLIATANQGSEATYESGFVIDKFPISRPNLTFSTLTVSNMSPEDSSIYLCSVEDLQHTEAFFGQGTRLTVV.

The CDR3: CASSVRTGNSPLHF. The CDR3 bases are TGTGCCAGCAGTGTTCGGACAGGGAATTCACCCCTCCACTTT. The chain uses TRBV2 and TRBJ1-6, with 8 bases lining up with TRBD1. This CDR3 has 14 residues. Per germline, CDR1 SNHLY and CDR2 FYNNEI. V shed 4 bases and J 7 bases; nucleotides not matched to a gene: 3.

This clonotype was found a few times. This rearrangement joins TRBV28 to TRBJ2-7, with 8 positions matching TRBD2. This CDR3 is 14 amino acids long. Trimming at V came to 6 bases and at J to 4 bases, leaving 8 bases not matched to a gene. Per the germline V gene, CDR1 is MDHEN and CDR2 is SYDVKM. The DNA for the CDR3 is TGTGCCAGCAGGCCAACCGAGCGGGAGTACGAGCAGTACTTC. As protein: CASRPTEREYEQYF.

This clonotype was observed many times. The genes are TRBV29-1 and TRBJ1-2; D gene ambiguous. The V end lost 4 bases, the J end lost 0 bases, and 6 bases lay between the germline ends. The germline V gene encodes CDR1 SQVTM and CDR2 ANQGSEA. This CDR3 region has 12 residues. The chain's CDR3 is CSVAKSNYGYTF. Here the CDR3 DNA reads TGCAGCGTTGCGAAATCTAACTATGGCTACACCTTC.

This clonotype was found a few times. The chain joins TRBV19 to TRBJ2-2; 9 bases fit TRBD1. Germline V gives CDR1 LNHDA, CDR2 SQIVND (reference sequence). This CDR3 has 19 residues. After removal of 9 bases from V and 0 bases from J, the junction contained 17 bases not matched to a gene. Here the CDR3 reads CASYPWTGEPSTNTGELFF. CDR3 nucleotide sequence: TGTGCCAGCTATCCTTGGACAGGGGAACCATCTACGAACACCGGGGAGCTGTTTTTT.

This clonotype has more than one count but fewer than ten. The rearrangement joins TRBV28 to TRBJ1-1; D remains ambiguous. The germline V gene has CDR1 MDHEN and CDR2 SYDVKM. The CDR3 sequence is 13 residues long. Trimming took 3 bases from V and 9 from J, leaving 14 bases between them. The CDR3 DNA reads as TGTGCCAGCAGTTTCCCGGGCGCGGGAAAAGCTTTCTTT. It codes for CASSFPGAGKAFF.

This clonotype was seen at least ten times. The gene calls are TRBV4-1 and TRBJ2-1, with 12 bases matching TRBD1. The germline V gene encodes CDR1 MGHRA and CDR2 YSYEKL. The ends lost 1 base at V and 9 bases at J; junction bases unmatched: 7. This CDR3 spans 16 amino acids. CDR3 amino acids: CASSQVGGQGASEQFF. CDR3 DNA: TGCGCCAGCAGCCAAGTGGGGGGACAGGGGGCAAGTGAGCAGTTCTTC.

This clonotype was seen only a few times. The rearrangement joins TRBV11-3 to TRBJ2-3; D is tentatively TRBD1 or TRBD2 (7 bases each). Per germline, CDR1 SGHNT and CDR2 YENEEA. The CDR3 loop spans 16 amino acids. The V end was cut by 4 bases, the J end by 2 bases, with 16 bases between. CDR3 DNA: TGTGCCAGCAGCTCCGGACTAGGGGGCCCCACAGATACGCAGTATTTT. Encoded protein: CASSSGLGGPTDTQYF. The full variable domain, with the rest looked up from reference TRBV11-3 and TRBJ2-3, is EAGVVQSPRYKIIEKKQPVAFWCNPISGHNTLYWYLQNLGQGPELLIRYENEEAVDDSQLPKDRFSAERLKGVDSTLKIQPAELGDSAVYLCASSSGLGGPTDTQYFGPGTRLTVL.

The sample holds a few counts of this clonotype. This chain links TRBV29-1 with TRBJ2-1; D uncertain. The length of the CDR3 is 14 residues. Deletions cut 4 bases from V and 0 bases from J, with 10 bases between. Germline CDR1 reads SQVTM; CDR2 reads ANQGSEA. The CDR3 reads CSVVSTRSYNEQFF. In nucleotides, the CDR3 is TGCAGCGTTGTCTCTACACGCTCCTACAATGAGCAGTTCTTC.

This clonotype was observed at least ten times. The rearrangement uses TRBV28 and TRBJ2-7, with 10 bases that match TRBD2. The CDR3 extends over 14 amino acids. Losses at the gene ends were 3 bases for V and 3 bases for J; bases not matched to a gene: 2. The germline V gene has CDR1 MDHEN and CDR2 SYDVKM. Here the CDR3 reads CASSFRTSGYEQYF. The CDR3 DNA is TGTGCCAGCAGTTTTCGGACTAGCGGCTACGAGCAGTACTTC.

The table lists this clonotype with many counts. CDR3 sequence: CATSVGGSSYNEQFF. The CDR3 bases are TGTGCCACCAGTGTTGGAGGGAGCTCCTACAATGAGCAGTTCTTC. The chain couples TRBV24-1 to TRBJ2-1; TRBD2 is a possible D gene (6 bases). V lost 5 bases to trimming and J lost 0 bases, with 10 bases between them. This CDR3 has 15 amino acids. CDR1 is KGHDR, CDR2 SFDVKD, per germline.

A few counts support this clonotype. CDR3 nucleotide sequence: TGCGCCAGCAGCTTGGAATTGTCCGAAAAACTGTTTTTT. Protein: CASSLELSEKLFF. The J gene is TRBJ1-4, the V gene TRBV5-1, with unresolved D. Trimming cost V 0 bases and J 8 bases, with 8 bases left between them. The V gene's germline CDR1 is SGHRS and CDR2 YFSETQ. The CDR3 totals 13 residues.

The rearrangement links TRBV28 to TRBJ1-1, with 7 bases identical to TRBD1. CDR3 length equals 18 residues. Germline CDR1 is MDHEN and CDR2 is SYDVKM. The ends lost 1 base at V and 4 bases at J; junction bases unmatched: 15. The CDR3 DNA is TGTGCCAGCAGTTTATTTTTACAGGGGTATTACGGGGGCACTGAAGCTTTCTTT. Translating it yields CASSLFLQGYYGGTEAFF.

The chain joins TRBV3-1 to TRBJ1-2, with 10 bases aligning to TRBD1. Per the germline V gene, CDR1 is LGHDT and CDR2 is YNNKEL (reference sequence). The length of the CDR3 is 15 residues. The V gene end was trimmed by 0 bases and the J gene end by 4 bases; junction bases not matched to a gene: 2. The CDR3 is CASSQDGTGAYGYTF. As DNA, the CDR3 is TGTGCCAGCAGCCAAGATGGGACAGGGGCCTATGGCTACACCTTC.

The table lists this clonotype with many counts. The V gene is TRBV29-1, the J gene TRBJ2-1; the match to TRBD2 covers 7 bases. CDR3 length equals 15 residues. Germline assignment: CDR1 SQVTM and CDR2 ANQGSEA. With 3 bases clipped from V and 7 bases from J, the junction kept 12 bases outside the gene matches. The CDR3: CSVDGGGGPRNEQFF. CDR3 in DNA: TGCAGCGTTGATGGTGGGGGAGGGCCTCGGAATGAGCAGTTCTTC.

The CDR3 protein is CSARGQPGDQPQHF. As DNA, the CDR3 is TGCAGTGCTAGGGGACAGCCGGGGGACCAGCCCCAGCATTTT. V usage is TRBV20-1 and J usage is TRBJ1-5; 7 bases agree with TRBD1. Germline loops: CDR1 DFQATT, CDR2 SNEGSKA (reference sequence). This CDR3 comprises 14 residues. V was pared by 3 bases and J by 7 bases, with 9 bases of the junction left unmatched.

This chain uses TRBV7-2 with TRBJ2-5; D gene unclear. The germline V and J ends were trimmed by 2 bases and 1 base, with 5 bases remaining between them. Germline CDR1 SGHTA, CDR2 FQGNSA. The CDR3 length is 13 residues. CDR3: CASSLSSQETQYF. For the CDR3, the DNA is TGTGCCAGCAGCTTATCGTCCCAAGAGACCCAGTACTTC.

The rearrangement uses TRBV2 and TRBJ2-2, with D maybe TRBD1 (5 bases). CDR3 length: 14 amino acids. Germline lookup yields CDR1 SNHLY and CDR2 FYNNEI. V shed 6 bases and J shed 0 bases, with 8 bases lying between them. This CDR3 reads CASRVTANTGELFF. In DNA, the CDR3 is TGTGCCAGCAGAGTGACAGCGAACACCGGGGAGCTGTTTTTT.

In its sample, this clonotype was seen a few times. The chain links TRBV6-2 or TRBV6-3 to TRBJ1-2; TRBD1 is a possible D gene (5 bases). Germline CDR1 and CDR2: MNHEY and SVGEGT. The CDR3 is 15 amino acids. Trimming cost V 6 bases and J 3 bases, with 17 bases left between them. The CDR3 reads CASRLSTAPHYGYTF. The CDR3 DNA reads TGTGCCAGCAGACTCTCGACAGCCCCGCACTATGGCTACACCTTC.

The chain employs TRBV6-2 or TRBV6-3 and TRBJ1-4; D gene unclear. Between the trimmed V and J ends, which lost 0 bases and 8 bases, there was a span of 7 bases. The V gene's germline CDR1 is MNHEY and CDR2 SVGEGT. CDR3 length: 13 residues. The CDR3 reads CASSYSRTEKLFF. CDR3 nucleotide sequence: TGTGCCAGCAGTTACTCGAGGACGGAAAAACTGTTTTTT.

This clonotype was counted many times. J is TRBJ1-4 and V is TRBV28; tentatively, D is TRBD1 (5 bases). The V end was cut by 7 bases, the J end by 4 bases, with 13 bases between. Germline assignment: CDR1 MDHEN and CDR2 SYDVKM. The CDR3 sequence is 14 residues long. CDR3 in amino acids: CASKAGQVNEKLFF. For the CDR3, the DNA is TGTGCCAGCAAAGCAGGGCAAGTTAATGAAAAACTGTTTTTT. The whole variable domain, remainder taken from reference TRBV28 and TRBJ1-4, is DVKVTQSSRYLVKRTGEKVFLECVQDMDHENMFWYRQDPGLGLRLIYFSYDVKMKEKGDIPEGYSVSREKKERFSLILESASTNQTSMYLCASKAGQVNEKLFFGSGTQLSVL.

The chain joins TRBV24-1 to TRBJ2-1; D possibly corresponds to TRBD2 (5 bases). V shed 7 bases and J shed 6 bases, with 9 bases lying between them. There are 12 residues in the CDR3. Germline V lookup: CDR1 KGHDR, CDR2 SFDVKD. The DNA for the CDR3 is TGTGCCACCAGCCGGGGTTTCAATGAGCAGTTCTTC. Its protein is CATSRGFNEQFF.

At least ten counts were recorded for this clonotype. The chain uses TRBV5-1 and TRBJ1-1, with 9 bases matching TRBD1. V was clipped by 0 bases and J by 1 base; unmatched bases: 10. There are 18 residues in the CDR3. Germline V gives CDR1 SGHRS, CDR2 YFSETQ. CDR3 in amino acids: CASSLEFRTGDSNTEAFF. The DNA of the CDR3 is TGCGCCAGCAGCTTGGAATTTAGGACAGGGGACTCGAACACTGAAGCTTTCTTT. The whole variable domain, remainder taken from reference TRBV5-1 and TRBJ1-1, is KAGVTQTPRYLIKTRGQQVTLSCSPISGHRSVSWYQQTPGQGLQFLFEYFSETQRNKGNFPGRFSGRQFSNSRSEMNVSTLELGDSALYLCASSLEFRTGDSNTEAFFGQGTRLTVV.

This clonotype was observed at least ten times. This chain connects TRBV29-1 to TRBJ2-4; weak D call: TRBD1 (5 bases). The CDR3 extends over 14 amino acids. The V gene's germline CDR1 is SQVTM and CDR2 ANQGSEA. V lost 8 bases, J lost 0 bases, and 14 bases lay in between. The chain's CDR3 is CSLTTVKAKNIQYF. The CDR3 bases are TGCAGCCTCACGACAGTCAAAGCCAAAAACATTCAGTACTTC.

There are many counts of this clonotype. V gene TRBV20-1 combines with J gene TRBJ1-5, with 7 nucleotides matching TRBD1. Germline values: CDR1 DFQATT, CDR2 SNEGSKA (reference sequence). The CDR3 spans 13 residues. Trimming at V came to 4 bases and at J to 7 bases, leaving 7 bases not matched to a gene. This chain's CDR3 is CSATDRDGQPQHF. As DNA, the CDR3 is TGCAGTGCTACAGACAGGGATGGCCAGCCCCAGCATTTT.

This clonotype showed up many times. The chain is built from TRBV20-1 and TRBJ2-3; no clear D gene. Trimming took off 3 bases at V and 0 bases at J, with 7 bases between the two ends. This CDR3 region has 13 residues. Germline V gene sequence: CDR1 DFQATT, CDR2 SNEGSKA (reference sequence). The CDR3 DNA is TGCAGTGCTAGTCGTGGCAGCACAGATACGCAGTATTTT. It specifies CSASRGSTDTQYF.

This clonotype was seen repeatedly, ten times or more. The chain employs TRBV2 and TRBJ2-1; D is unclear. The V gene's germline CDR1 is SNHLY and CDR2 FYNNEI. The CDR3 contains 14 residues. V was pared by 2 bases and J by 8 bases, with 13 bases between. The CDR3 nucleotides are TGTGCCAGCAGTGAAATACGTTACGGGCATGAGCAGTTCTTC. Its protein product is CASSEIRYGHEQFF.